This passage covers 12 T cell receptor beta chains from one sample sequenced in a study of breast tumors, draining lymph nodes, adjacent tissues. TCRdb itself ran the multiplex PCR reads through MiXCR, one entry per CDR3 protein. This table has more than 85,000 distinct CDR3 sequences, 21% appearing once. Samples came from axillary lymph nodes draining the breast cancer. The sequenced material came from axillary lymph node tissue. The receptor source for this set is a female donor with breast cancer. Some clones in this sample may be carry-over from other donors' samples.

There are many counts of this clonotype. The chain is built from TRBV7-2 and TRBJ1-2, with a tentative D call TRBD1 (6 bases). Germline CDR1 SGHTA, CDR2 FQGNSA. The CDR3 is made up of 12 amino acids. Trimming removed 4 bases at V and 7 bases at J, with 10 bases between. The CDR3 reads CASSYRTVGYTF. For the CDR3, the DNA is TGTGCCAGCAGCTACCGGACAGTTGGCTACACCTTC. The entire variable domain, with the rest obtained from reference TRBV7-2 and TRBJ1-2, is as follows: GAGVSQSPSNKVTEKGKDVELRCDPISGHTALYWYRQSLGQGLEFLIYFQGNSAPDKSGLPSDRFSAERTGGSVSTLTIQRTQQEDSAVYLCASSYRTVGYTFGSGTRLTVV.

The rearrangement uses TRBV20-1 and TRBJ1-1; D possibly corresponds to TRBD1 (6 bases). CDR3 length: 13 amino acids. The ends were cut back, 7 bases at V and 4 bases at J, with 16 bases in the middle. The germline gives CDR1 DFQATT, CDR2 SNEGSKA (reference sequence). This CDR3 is CSESRGSATEAFF. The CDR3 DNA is TGCAGTGAAAGCAGGGGCTCGGCCACTGAAGCTTTCTTT.

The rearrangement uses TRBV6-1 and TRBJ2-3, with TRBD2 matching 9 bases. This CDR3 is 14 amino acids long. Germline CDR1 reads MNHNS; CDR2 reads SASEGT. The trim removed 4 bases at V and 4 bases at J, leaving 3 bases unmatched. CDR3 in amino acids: CASSGAGGPDTQYF. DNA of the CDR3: TGTGCCAGCAGTGGGGCGGGAGGGCCAGATACGCAGTATTTT.

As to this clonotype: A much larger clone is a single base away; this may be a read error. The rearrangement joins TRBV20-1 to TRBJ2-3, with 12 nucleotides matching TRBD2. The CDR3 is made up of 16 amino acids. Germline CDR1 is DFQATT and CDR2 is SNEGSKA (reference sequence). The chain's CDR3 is CSPARMLAGGSDMQYF. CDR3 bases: TGCAGTCCCGCTCGCATGCTAGCGGGAGGGTCAGATATGCAGTATTTT.

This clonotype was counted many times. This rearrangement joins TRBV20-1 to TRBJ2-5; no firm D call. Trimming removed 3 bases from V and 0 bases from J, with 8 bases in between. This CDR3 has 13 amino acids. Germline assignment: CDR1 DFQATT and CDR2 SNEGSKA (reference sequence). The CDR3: CSASYQNQETQYF. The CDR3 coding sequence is TGCAGTGCTAGTTACCAGAACCAAGAGACCCAGTACTTC.

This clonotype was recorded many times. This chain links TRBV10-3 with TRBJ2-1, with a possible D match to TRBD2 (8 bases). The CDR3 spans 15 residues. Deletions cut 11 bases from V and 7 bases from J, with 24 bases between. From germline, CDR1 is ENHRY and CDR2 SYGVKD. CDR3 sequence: CASRGQREFENEQFF. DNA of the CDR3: TGTGCCTCGAGGGGGCAGCGGGAGTTCGAGAATGAGCAGTTCTTC.

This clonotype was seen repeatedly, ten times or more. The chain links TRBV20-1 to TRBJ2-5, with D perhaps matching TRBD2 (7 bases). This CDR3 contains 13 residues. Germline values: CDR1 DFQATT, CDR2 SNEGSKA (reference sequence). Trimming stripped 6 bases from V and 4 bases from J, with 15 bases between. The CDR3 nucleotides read TGCAGTGCCCGAGGGGGGGCCCCAGAGACCCAGTACTTC. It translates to CSARGGAPETQYF.

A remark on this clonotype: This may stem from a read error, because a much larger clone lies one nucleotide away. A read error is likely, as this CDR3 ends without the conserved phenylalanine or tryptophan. The CDR3 DNA sequence: TGTGCCAGCAGTGAGCTTGGACTCTACAATGAGCAGTTCCTC. This sequence encodes CASSELGLYNEQFL. This chain uses TRBV2 with TRBJ2-1, with a tentative D call TRBD2 (5 bases). In germline, CDR1 is SNHLY, CDR2 FYNNEI. The V gene lost 3 bases and the J gene lost 3 bases, with 9 bases spanning the gap. The CDR3 loop spans 14 amino acids.

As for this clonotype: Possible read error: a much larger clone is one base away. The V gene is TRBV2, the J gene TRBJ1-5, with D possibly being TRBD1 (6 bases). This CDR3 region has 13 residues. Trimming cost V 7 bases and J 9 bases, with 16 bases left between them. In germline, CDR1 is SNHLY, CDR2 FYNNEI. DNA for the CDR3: TGTGCCAGCAAACGGGGGCGCGGGCTGCCCCAGCATTTT. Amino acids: CASKRGRGLPQHF.

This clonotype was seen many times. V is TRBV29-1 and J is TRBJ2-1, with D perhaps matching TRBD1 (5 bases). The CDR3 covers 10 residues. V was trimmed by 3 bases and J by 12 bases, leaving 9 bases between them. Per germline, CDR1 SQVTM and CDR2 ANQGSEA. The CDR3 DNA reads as TGCAGCGTTGAGGGGCCCTCGCAGTTCTTC. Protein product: CSVEGPSQFF.

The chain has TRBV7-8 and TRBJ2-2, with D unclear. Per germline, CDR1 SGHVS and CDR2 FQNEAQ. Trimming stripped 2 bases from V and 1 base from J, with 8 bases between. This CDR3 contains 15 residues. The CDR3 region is CASSLPGLNTGELFF. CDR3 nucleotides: TGTGCCAGCAGCTTACCAGGTCTGAACACCGGGGAGCTGTTTTTT.

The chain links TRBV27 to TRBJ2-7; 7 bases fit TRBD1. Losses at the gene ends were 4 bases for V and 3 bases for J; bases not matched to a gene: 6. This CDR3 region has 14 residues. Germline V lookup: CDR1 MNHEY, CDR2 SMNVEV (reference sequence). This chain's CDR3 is CASSYDRVSYEQYF. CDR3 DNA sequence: TGTGCCAGCAGTTATGACAGGGTAAGCTACGAGCAGTACTTC.